The rows below give T cell receptor beta chains drawn from one sample of a study of control samples from healthy donors and cancer patients. Measured with immunoSEQ multiplex PCR; TCRdb has only the in-frame clones, and not every one. Of about 94,000 clones listed, just over 90% are singletons. The sample taken for sequencing was blood. These receptors all stem from a young woman in good health. Both conserved end residues are part of each CDR3. A D gene is named only where the DNA matches it firmly. The size field is filled for only some rows; it gives once, few, many or a size class.

d_gene	abundance	len	v_gene	j_gene	CDR3nt	CDR3aa
.	once	13	TRBV4-1	TRBJ2-7	TGCGCCAGCAGCCAAGATCGGGGGAACGAGCAGTACTTC	CASSQDRGNEQYF
.	.	13	TRBV7-9	TRBJ2-7	TGTGCCAGCAGCTTAGGGCAGCCCTACGAGCAGTACTTC	CASSLGQPYEQYF
.	once	12	TRBV21-1	TRBJ2-7	TGTGCCAGCACCCAGGAATTCTACGAGCAGTACTTC	CASTQEFYEQYF
.	.	15	TRBV6-7	TRBJ2-7	TGTGCCACAGGAGGTGGTGCCGGGGCGGTCTACGAGCAGTACTTC	CATGGGAGAVYEQYF
.	.	14	TRBV24-1	TRBJ1-5	TGTGCCACCAGTGATTTGACAGGGAAGGGGCCCCAGCATTTT	CATSDLTGKGPQHF
.	few	16	TRBV2	TRBJ2-7	TGTGCCAGCAGTGAAGCTGCCCGGGACCCTTCCTACGAGCAGTACTTC	CASSEAARDPSYEQYF
.	.	11	TRBV5-1	TRBJ2-7	TGCGCCAGCGGATTGTCCTCCGAGCAGTACTTC	CASGLSSEQYF
TRBD1	.	15	TRBV7-8	TRBJ2-7	TGTGCCAGCAGCCGAGAACCGGGACAGAAGAACGAGCAGTACTTC	CASSREPGQKNEQYF
TRBD1	.	14	TRBV7-9	TRBJ1-2	TGTGCCAGCAGCTTAGAAGGACAGGGGGCTGGCTACACCTTC	CASSLEGQGAGYTF
.	.	14	TRBV5-1	TRBJ2-3	TGCGCCAGCAGGCCAGACCCTAGCACAGATACGCAGTATTTT	CASRPDPSTDTQYF
TRBD2	once	16	TRBV27	TRBJ2-3	TGTGCCAGCAGTCCACTTAGCGGGGGGATCACAGATACGCAGTATTTT	CASSPLSGGITDTQYF
.	.	14	TRBV6-5	TRBJ1-1	TGTGCCAGCAGTTACGAACGGGCTAACACTGAAGCTTTCTTT	CASSYERANTEAFF
.	.	14	TRBV5-4	TRBJ2-1	TGTGCCAGCAGCCTATACAGTTCCTACAATGAGCAGTTCTTC	CASSLYSSYNEQFF
TRBD1	.	15	TRBV19	TRBJ1-2	TGTGCCAGTGCATCCCCGGGACAGGGTATTGATGGCTACACCTTC	CASASPGQGIDGYTF
.	.	13	TRBV6-4	TRBJ1-1	TGTGCCAGCAGCCAGGGGAGGACCACTGAAGCTTTCTTT	CASSQGRTTEAFF
.	.	15	TRBV27	TRBJ1-6	TGTGCCAGCAGTTTATGGGGGGTAACAAATTCACCCCTCCACTTT	CASSLWGVTNSPLHF
.	.	15	TRBV6-1	TRBJ1-5	TGTGCCAGCAGTGAAGCGTTAGGGGACAATCAGCCCCAGCATTTT	CASSEALGDNQPQHF